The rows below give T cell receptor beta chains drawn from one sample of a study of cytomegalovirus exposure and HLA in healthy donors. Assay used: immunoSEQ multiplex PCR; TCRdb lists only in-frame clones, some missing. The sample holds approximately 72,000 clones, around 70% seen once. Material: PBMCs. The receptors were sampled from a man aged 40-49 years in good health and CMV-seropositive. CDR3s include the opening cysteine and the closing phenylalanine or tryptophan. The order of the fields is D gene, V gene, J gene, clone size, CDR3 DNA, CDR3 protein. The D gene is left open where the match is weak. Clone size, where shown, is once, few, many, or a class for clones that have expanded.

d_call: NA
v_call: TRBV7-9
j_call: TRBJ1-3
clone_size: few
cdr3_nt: TGTGCCAGCAGCCTCGGGGTTTCCGGAAACACCATATATTTT
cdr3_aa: CASSLGVSGNTIYF

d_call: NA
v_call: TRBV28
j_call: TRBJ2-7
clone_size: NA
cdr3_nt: TGTGCCAGCAGTTTAAAGTTAGGAGAACTCTTTACCTACGAGCAGTACTTC
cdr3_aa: CASSLKLGELFTYEQYF

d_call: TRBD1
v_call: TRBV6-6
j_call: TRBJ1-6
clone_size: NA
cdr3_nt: TGTGCCAGCAGACCGGGACAGGGGACTGGTTCACCCCTCCACTTT
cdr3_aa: CASRPGQGTGSPLHF

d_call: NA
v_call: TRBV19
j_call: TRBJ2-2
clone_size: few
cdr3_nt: TGTGCCAGTAGCCAGACGAACACCGGGGAGCTGTTTTTT
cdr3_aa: CASSQTNTGELFF

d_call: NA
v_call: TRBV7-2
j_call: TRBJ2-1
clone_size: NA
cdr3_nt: TGTGCCAGCAGCTTATATGAGGGGGCCTACAATGAGCAGTTCTTC
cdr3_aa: CASSLYEGAYNEQFF

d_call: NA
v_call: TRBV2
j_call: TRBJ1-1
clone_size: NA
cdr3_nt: TGTGCCAGCAGTGATCTCGGTTGGAACACTGAAGCTTTCTTT
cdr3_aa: CASSDLGWNTEAFF

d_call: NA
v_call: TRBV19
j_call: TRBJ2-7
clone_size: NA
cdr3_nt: TGTGCCAGTAGTATCGGTCCCGGGAACGACGAGCAGTACTTC
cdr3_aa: CASSIGPGNDEQYF

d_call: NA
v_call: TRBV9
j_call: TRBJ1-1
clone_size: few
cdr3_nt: TGTGCCAGCAGCGTAGCAGGGATGAACACTGAAGCTTTCTTT
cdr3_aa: CASSVAGMNTEAFF

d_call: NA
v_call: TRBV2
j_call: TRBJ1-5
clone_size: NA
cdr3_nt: TGTGCCAGCAGTGAATCGGGAAGGGAGCCCCAGCATTTT
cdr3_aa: CASSESGREPQHF

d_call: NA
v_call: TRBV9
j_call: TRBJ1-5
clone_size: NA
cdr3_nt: TGTGCCAGCAGCGTAGACACCAATCAGCCCCAGCATTTT
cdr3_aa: CASSVDTNQPQHF

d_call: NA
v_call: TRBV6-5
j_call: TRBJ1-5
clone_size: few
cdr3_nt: TGTGCCAGCAGTTACGCAAGCACAGGGTTCAATCAGCCCCAGCATTTT
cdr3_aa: CASSYASTGFNQPQHF

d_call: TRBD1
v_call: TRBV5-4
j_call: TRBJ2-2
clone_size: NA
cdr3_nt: TGTGCCAGCAGCTTCCAGACAGGGGGGGAGCTGTTTTTT
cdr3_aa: CASSFQTGGELFF

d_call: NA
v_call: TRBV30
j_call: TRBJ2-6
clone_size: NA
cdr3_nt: TGTGCCTGGAGGGCGGAGGGGGCCGGGGCCAACGTCCTGACTTTC
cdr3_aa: CAWRAEGAGANVLTF

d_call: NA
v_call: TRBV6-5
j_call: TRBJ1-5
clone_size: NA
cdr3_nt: TGTGCCAGCAGTTACTCGTACCGGGTCCCCAATCAGCCCCAGCATTTT
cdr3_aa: CASSYSYRVPNQPQHF

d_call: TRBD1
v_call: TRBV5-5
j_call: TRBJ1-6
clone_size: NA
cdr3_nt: TGTGCCAGCAGCTTGGCCTTGGGACAGGTGAATTCACCCCTCCACTTT
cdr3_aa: CASSLALGQVNSPLHF